These 14 T cell receptor beta chains originate from one sample sequenced in a study of T-cell memory formation after mild COVID-19. TCRdb re-called the 5' RACE reads with MiXCR, one entry per CDR3 protein. In the table there are fewer than 350,000 distinct CDR3 sequences, approximately 18% of which are singletons. What was sequenced was PBMCs or a T cell subset sorted from them (not recorded which). The receptor source for this set is a man aged 18-30 years who had mild COVID-19 (a few samples of this study predate the infection). Cell type and time point are not known.

This clonotype was seen repeatedly, ten times or more. The rearrangement uses TRBV4-1 and TRBJ2-3; 10 positions agree with TRBD2. The CDR3 totals 17 residues. With V trimmed by 0 bases and J by 2 bases, 5 bases remained unmatched. Germline CDR1 is MGHRA and CDR2 is YSYEKL. The CDR3 here is CASSQDYTSGNTDTQYF. The CDR3 nucleotides are TGCGCCAGCAGCCAAGATTATACTAGCGGGAACACAGATACGCAGTATTTT.

This clonotype was observed many times. This chain uses TRBV7-2 with TRBJ1-1; 9 bases align to TRBD1. Germline values: CDR1 SGHTA, CDR2 FQGNSA. The V segment lost 5 bases and the J segment 7 bases; nucleotides outside the gene matches: 8. CDR3 size: 14 residues. In DNA, the CDR3 is TGTGCCAGCAGCCGGGACAGGGAAACCGATGAAGCTTTCTTT. Translation: CASSRDRETDEAFF.

The chain combines TRBV2 with TRBJ2-5; D call uncertain. The CDR3 totals 11 residues. Trimming cost V 6 bases and J 2 bases, with 4 bases left between them. CDR1 is SNHLY, CDR2 FYNNEI, per germline. The CDR3 loop is CASREQETQYF. CDR3 bases: TGTGCCAGCAGGGAGCAAGAGACCCAGTACTTC. Full variable domain (remainder filled in from reference TRBV2 and TRBJ2-5): EPEVTQTPSHQVTQMGQEVILRCVPISNHLYFYWYRQILGQKVEFLVSFYNNEISEKSEIFDDQFSVERPDGSNFTLKIRSTKLEDSAMYFCASREQETQYFGPGTRLLVL.

This chain links TRBV5-8 with TRBJ2-1; TRBD2 matches 9 bases. The CDR3 has 15 amino acids. Germline V gene data show CDR1 as SGHTS and CDR2 as YDEGEE. V dropped 4 bases and J dropped 6; count of bases not matched to a gene: 8. This CDR3 reads CASSTLAGRGNEQFF. For the CDR3, the DNA is TGTGCCAGCAGCACTCTAGCGGGGCGGGGCAATGAGCAGTTCTTC.

This clonotype was seen only a few times. The rearrangement joins TRBV10-3 to TRBJ1-4, with a possible D match to TRBD1 (6 bases). Trimming took off 3 bases at V and 5 bases at J, with 10 bases between the two ends. Germline V gene lookup returns CDR1 ENHRY and CDR2 SYGVKD. This CDR3 comprises 14 residues. CDR3: CAISEQGGNEKLFF. In DNA, the CDR3 is TGTGCCATCAGTGAACAGGGCGGAAATGAAAAACTGTTTTTT.

This clonotype was observed a handful of times. The genes are TRBV27 and TRBJ2-5; no firm D call. Deletions cut 2 bases from V and 4 bases from J, with 8 bases between. The CDR3 runs 13 residues. Germline loops: CDR1 MNHEY, CDR2 SMNVEV (reference sequence). CDR3: CASSLARTETQYF. The CDR3 DNA reads as TGTGCCAGCAGTTTAGCCAGGACAGAGACCCAGTACTTC.

This clonotype turned up a few times. The genes are TRBV2 and TRBJ1-1, with D maybe TRBD1 (6 bases). With 1 base removed from V and 11 bases from J, the gap between germline ends came to 11 bases. Germline CDR1 is SNHLY and CDR2 is FYNNEI. The CDR3 runs 12 residues. This CDR3 is CASSEGQGRAFF. CDR3 bases: TGTGCCAGCAGTGAAGGGCAGGGGCGTGCTTTCTTT.

This clonotype was picked up a small number of times. This chain connects TRBV10-3 to TRBJ2-1, with D unresolved. Trimming left V 2 bases short and J 5 bases short, with 7 bases between. CDR3 size: 13 residues. Germline V gives CDR1 ENHRY, CDR2 SYGVKD. The CDR3 region is CAISEDLDNEQFF. The CDR3 bases are TGTGCCATCAGTGAGGACCTGGACAATGAGCAGTTCTTC.

This clonotype turned up a few times. The CDR3 loop reads CASSLDWARGGNTEAFF. In DNA form, the CDR3 reads TGTGCCAGCAGCTTAGACTGGGCCAGGGGCGGGAACACTGAAGCTTTCTTT. The chain uses TRBV11-2 and TRBJ1-1; D perhaps matches TRBD1 (6 bases). This CDR3 is built from 17 residues. Between the trimmed V and J ends, which lost 0 bases and 1 base, there was a span of 15 bases. The germline V gene has CDR1 SGHAT and CDR2 FQNNGV.

The rearrangement links TRBV6-6 to TRBJ2-5; unclear D gene. The CDR3 spans 14 residues. The germline gives CDR1 MNHNY, CDR2 SVGAGI (reference sequence). V was cut by 7 bases and J by 3 bases, with 15 bases left in between. CDR3 residues: CASTWQTLKETQYF. CDR3 bases: TGTGCCAGCACGTGGCAGACTTTAAAAGAGACCCAGTACTTC.

The V gene is TRBV7-3, the J gene TRBJ1-1, with D maybe TRBD1 (5 bases). CDR3 length: 14 amino acids. CDR1 and CDR2 (germline): SGHTA, FQGTGA. V was pared by 0 bases and J by 5 bases, with 10 bases between. In DNA, the CDR3 is TGTGCCAGCAGCTTAACGGGGGTAGGGACTGAAGCTTTCTTT. This encodes CASSLTGVGTEAFF.

This clonotype has only a few counts. The V gene is TRBV6-5, the J gene TRBJ2-5; D gene ambiguous. Germline lookup yields CDR1 MNHEY and CDR2 SVGAGI. The CDR3 is 14 residues long. Trimming took 5 bases from V and 4 from J, leaving 14 bases between them. Written as DNA, the CDR3 is TGTGCCAGCAGTCGGCGGACGGTCGGAGAGACCCAGTACTTC. Its translation: CASSRRTVGETQYF.

This clonotype was found many times. This chain links TRBV2 with TRBJ1-5; 9 positions agree with TRBD1. CDR1 SNHLY and CDR2 FYNNEI come from the germline V gene. V lost 4 bases to trimming and J lost 5 bases; unmatched junction nucleotides: 3. The CDR3 runs 14 residues. CDR3 in amino acids: CASSGTGADQPQHF. Written as DNA, the CDR3 is TGTGCCAGCAGTGGGACAGGGGCCGATCAGCCCCAGCATTTT.

This clonotype was found a few times. The chain links TRBV6-5 to TRBJ2-1, with D possibly TRBD1 on 6 matching bases. V lost 5 bases and J lost 8, with 10 bases in between. Germline assignment: CDR1 MNHEY and CDR2 SVGAGI. CDR3 length equals 12 residues. As DNA, the CDR3 is TGTGCCAGCAGTACAGGGTCCTATGAGCAGTTCTTC. Translating it yields CASSTGSYEQFF.